The present TCR beta chain was sequenced within a study of T cells expressing NK-cell markers. Looking at the study overall: The authors derived TCR beta repertoires from sorted CD3+CD56+NKG2C+, CD3+CD56+NKG2C- and CD3+CD56-NKG2C+ T cells. Study conclusions and caveats: It is unclear if expanded NKG2C-expressing clones target HCMV antigens.

The CDR3 is 17 amino acids. Looked up from germline, CDR1 is ENHRY and CDR2 is SYGVKD. Notes on this clonotype: Antigen: not known.

Using the 5' RACE reads, TCRdb records one entry per CDR3 protein without DNA. This table holds 350,000 to 500,000 distinct CDR3 sequences. The source is a woman aged 18 to 75 in good health. The V call is TRBV10-3, the J call TRBJ1-2; the D call from TCRdb, TRBD1, cannot be confirmed without DNA. Sequenced sample: blood T cells: a sorted CD56 or NKG2C T cell subset, CD4+ or CD8+ T cells, or bulk PBMC T cells (not recorded which). CDR3 in amino acids: CAISERQGGTRGMRYTF.